This record concerns one T cell receptor (beta chain) sequence. As yet, its antigen is unknown. These data come from a study of Ad26.COV2.S vaccination and SARS-CoV-2 variants. The wider study: Into the muscle, Ad26.COV2.S was dosed once or twice, 56 days apart.

The protocol was immunoSEQ multiplex PCR, while the TCRdb copy is restricted to in-frame clones and leaves out a portion. The sample contains more than 300,000 clones, just over 85% of which appear only once. Stated treatment: 15 to 20 received Ad26.COV2.S at low or high dose, single or two shots; 5 received placebo; per-sample allocation not given. Day 63 after the first injection of vaccine or placebo was the sampling time. Expression of Wuhan-strain SARS-CoV-2 spike came from the Ad26 vector that formed the vaccine. The CDR3 has 15 residues. Germline V gene sequence: CDR1 SEHNR, CDR2 FQNEAQ (reference sequence). V was pared by 0 bases and J by 4 bases, with 3 bases of the junction left unmatched. Regarding the study as a whole: Recipients given vaccine exceeded placebo recipients in spike-specific TCR breadth. Similar non-spike TCR breadth was seen in vaccine and placebo recipients.

This TCR derives from a person between 18 and 59 years old who received the Ad26.COV2.S COVID-19 vaccine or a placebo. The sample here was peripheral blood, taken in a trial of Ad26.COV2.S vaccine versus placebo. The chain joins TRBV7-9 to TRBJ1-3; TRBD1 matches 7 bases. CDR3 loop: CASSLAGTAGNTIYF. The CDR3 DNA follows: TGTGCCAGCAGCTTAGCAGGGACAGCGGGAAACACCATATATTTT.